The 14 T cell receptor beta chains below were found in one sample sequenced in a study of cytomegalovirus exposure and HLA in healthy donors. It was with 60 Vbeta and 13 Jbeta primers that the PCR ran. The table came from immunoSEQ multiplex PCR; TCRdb's copy has only in-frame clones and leaves some out. The sample holds roughly 20,000 clones, about 77% seen once. The sample taken for sequencing was PBMCs. All receptors come from a man between 18 and 29 years old in good health and CMV-seronegative.

This clone has a handful of counts. The chain joins TRBV5-1 to TRBJ2-5; D might be TRBD1 (6 bases). Per germline, CDR1 SGHRS and CDR2 YFSETQ. The CDR3 sequence is 14 residues long. V lost 2 bases and J lost 5, with 13 bases in between. CDR3 bases: TGCGCCAGCAGCTTCCGAACAGGGACCGAGACCCAGTACTTC. Protein product: CASSFRTGTETQYF. Drawing the rest from reference TRBV5-1 and TRBJ2-5, the complete variable domain is KAGVTQTPRYLIKTRGQQVTLSCSPISGHRSVSWYQQTPGQGLQFLFEYFSETQRNKGNFPGRFSGRQFSNSRSEMNVSTLELGDSALYLCASSFRTGTETQYFGPGTRLLVL.

This chain links TRBV30 with TRBJ1-2; TRBD1 matches 8 bases. CDR1 is GTSNPN, CDR2 SVGIG, per germline (reference sequence). The CDR3 covers 13 residues. The ends lost 2 bases at V and 6 bases at J; junction bases unmatched: 5. CDR3: CAWSRNRGDGYTF. The DNA of the CDR3 is TGTGCCTGGAGTCGTAACAGGGGGGATGGCTACACCTTC.

The chain couples TRBV4-2 to TRBJ2-7; 7 nucleotides align to TRBD1. Trimming at V came to 1 base and at J to 5 bases, leaving 8 bases not matched to a gene. Germline V gene lookup returns CDR1 LGHNA and CDR2 YNFKEQ. The CDR3 spans 15 residues. The CDR3 spells CASSQVSQGVDEQYF. The CDR3 DNA reads as TGTGCCAGCAGCCAAGTATCCCAGGGGGTCGACGAGCAGTACTTC.

The V call is TRBV30, the J call TRBJ2-6, with TRBD1 as a possible D gene (5 bases). Per the germline V gene, CDR1 is GTSNPN and CDR2 is SVGIG (reference sequence). The CDR3 is 16 residues long. The CDR3 here is CAYVGPRGSGANVLTF. The CDR3, as DNA: TGTGCTTACGTGGGGCCCCGAGGTTCTGGGGCCAACGTCCTGACTTTC.

The chain has TRBV30 and TRBJ2-7; TRBD1 agrees at 8 bases. With 0 bases clipped from V and 5 bases from J, the junction kept 6 bases outside the gene matches. CDR3 length: 14 amino acids. Germline CDR1 reads GTSNPN; CDR2 reads SVGIG (reference sequence). CDR3 DNA sequence: TGTGCCTGGAGTGTTTTGGACAGGGACAACGAGCAGTACTTC. Translating it yields CAWSVLDRDNEQYF.

This clone was found a few times. This sequence joins TRBV29-1 and TRBJ1-2; TRBD1 aligns across 12 bases. This CDR3 has 14 amino acids. From germline, CDR1 is SQVTM and CDR2 ANQGSEA. J lost 5 bases, V lost 4 bases, and 5 bases had no gene match. Written as DNA, the CDR3 is TGCAGCGTTGTGGGGACAGGGGGCAGTTATGGCTACACCTTC. This sequence encodes CSVVGTGGSYGYTF.

V is TRBV29-1 and J is TRBJ2-1; TRBD2 matches at 14 bases. The junction had 11 bases not matched to a gene; V was cut back by 6 bases and J by 7 bases. CDR3 length: 16 residues. Germline-derived CDR1 and CDR2 are SQVTM and ANQGSEA. The CDR3 DNA follows: TGCAGCGTGGACGGACTAGCGGGAGGTACGGGGAATGAGCAGTTCTTC. Its translation is CSVDGLAGGTGNEQFF.

The rearrangement uses TRBV29-1 and TRBJ2-5; D is possibly TRBD2 (6 bases). The CDR3 is 15 amino acids. V shed 0 bases and J shed 4 bases, with 15 bases lying between them. The V gene's germline CDR1 is SQVTM and CDR2 ANQGSEA. This chain's CDR3 is CSVEDQRVARETQYF. The CDR3 DNA sequence: TGCAGCGTTGAAGATCAGCGGGTGGCGCGAGAGACCCAGTACTTC.

The V call is TRBV2, the J call TRBJ1-1; D not resolved. Germline V gene data show CDR1 as SNHLY and CDR2 as FYNNEI. Trimming shortened V by 5 bases and J by 12 bases, and 16 bases separated the two germline ends. The CDR3 is 12 amino acids. The DNA for the CDR3 is TGTGCCAGCAGTCCCCGTCTAGCGGGGACTTTCTTT. Its translation is CASSPRLAGTFF.

This chain uses TRBV4-3 with TRBJ1-6, with a possible D match to TRBD1 (5 bases). The CDR3 totals 13 residues. In germline, CDR1 is LGHNA, CDR2 YSLEER. V shed 3 bases and J shed 6 bases, with 6 bases lying between them. The CDR3 loop reads CASSQTANSPLHF. DNA of the CDR3: TGCGCCAGCAGCCAGACAGCTAATTCACCCCTCCACTTT.

This chain uses TRBV6-1 with TRBJ1-2; tentatively, D is TRBD1 (5 bases). This CDR3 has 17 residues. V lost 2 bases, J lost 4 bases, and 20 bases lay in between. The germline gives CDR1 MNHNS, CDR2 SASEGT. The CDR3 nucleotides read TGTGCCAGCAGTGAAAGGGTAGGGGTAGACAGTCGCTATGGCTACACCTTC. This sequence encodes CASSERVGVDSRYGYTF.

This clone was seen just once. The chain couples TRBV29-1 to TRBJ2-3; tentatively, D is TRBD2 (6 bases). The CDR3 has 12 residues. V dropped 7 bases and J dropped 2 bases, with 10 bases sitting between them. Germline lookup yields CDR1 SQVTM and CDR2 ANQGSEA. CDR3 DNA: TGCAGCGAGGGACTTATCACAGATACGCAGTATTTT. It yields the protein CSEGLITDTQYF.

V is TRBV29-1 and J is TRBJ2-7; 8 nucleotides agree with TRBD1. V shed 4 bases, J shed 7 bases, and the junction held 12 bases outside the gene matches. The germline gives CDR1 SQVTM, CDR2 ANQGSEA. CDR3 length: 14 residues. The CDR3 DNA reads TGCAGCGTTGTATGGGGACAGGTTGCGGGAGAGCAGTACTTC. It is translated as CSVVWGQVAGEQYF.

This sequence joins TRBV30 and TRBJ1-5, with TRBD1 matching over 10 bases. CDR1 GTSNPN and CDR2 SVGIG come from the germline V gene (reference sequence). J lost 5 bases, V lost 2 bases, and 6 bases had no gene match. The CDR3 covers 15 residues. The CDR3 spells CAWSSRDRGYQPQHF. Written as DNA, the CDR3 is TGTGCCTGGAGTTCCCGGGACAGGGGATATCAGCCCCAGCATTTT.